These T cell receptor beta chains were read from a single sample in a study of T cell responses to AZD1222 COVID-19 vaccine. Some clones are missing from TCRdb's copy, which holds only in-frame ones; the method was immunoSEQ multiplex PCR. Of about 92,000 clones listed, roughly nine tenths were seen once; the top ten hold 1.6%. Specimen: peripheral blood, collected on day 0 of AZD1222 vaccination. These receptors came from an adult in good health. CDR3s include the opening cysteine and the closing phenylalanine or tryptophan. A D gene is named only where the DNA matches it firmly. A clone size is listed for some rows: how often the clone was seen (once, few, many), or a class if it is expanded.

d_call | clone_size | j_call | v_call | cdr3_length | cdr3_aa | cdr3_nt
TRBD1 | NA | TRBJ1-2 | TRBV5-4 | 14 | CASSSRTGGYGYTF | TGTGCCAGCAGCTCACGGACAGGAGGCTATGGCTACACCTTC
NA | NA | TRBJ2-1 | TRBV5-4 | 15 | CASSLAPRTYNEQFF | TGTGCCAGCAGCTTGGCCCCTAGAACTTACAATGAGCAGTTCTTC
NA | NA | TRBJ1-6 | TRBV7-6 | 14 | CASSLSGGSSPLHF | TGTGCCAGCAGCTTATCCGGGGGATCCTCACCCCTCCACTTT
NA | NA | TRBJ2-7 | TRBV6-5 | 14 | CASIQTDGSYEQYF | TGTGCCAGCATTCAGACGGACGGTTCCTACGAGCAGTACTTC
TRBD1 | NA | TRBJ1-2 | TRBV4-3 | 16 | CASSLGSGQVYYGYTF | TGCGCCAGCAGCCTCGGGTCCGGACAGGTGTACTATGGCTACACCTTC
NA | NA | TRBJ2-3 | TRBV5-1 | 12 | CASSLGGDTQYF | TGCGCCAGCAGCTTGGGAGGGGATACGCAGTATTTT
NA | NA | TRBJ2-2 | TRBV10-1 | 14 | CASSETSLPGELFF | TGCGCCAGCAGTGAAACGTCACTACCCGGGGAGCTGTTTTTT
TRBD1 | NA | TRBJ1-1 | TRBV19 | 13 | CASRRQGDTEAFF | TGTGCCAGTAGAAGACAGGGTGACACTGAAGCTTTCTTT
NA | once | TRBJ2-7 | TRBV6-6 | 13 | CASSYSRGDEQYF | TGTGCCAGCAGTTACTCCAGGGGAGACGAGCAGTACTTC
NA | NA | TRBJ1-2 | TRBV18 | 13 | CASSPPARGGYTF | TGTGCCAGCTCACCACCGGCTAGGGGAGGCTACACCTTC
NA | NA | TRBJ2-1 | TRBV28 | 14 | CASSYKTAYNEQFF | TGTGCCAGCAGTTATAAAACCGCCTACAATGAGCAGTTCTTC
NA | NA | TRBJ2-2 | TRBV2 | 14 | CASSEAINTGELFF | TGTGCCAGCAGTGAAGCGATTAACACCGGGGAGCTGTTTTTT
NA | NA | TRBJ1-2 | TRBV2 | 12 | CASGEGGYGYTF | TGTGCCAGCGGAGAAGGGGGCTATGGCTACACCTTC
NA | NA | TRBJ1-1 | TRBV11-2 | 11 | CASRGGTEAFF | TGTGCCAGCAGGGGGGGCACTGAAGCTTTCTTT
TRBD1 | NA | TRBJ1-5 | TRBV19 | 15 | CASRSQGAGNQPQHF | TGTGCCAGTAGATCACAGGGGGCGGGCAATCAGCCCCAGCATTTT
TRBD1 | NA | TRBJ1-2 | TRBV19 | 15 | CASSTHGTANYGYTF | TGTGCCAGTAGTACACACGGGACAGCCAACTATGGCTACACCTTC
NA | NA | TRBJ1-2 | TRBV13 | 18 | CASSLRYDQGWANYGYTF | TGTGCCAGCAGCTTAAGATACGATCAAGGGTGGGCGAACTATGGCTACACCTTC
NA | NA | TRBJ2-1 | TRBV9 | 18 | CASSSRGMGGLGYNEQFF | TGTGCCAGCAGCTCCCGGGGGATGGGGGGGCTTGGCTACAATGAGCAGTTCTTC
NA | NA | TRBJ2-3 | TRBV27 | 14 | CASSLRDSADTQYF | TGTGCCAGCAGTTTGCGGGACTCCGCGGATACGCAGTATTTT
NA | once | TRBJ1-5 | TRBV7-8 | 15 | CASSLIGGVGQPQHF | TGTGCCAGCAGCTTAATTGGGGGCGTGGGTCAGCCCCAGCATTTT
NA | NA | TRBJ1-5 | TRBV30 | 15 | CAWSVGSWENQPQHF | TGTGCCTGGAGTGTAGGATCGTGGGAAAATCAGCCCCAGCATTTT
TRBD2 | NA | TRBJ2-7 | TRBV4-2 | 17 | CASSRGLAGTSSYEQYF | TGTGCCAGCAGCCGAGGACTAGCGGGGACTAGCTCCTACGAGCAGTACTTC
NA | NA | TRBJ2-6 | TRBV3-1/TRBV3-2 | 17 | CASSRRTASSGANVLTF | TGTGCCAGCAGCCGGAGGACAGCGAGCTCTGGGGCCAACGTCCTGACTTTC
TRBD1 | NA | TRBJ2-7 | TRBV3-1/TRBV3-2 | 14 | CASSQSDRGNEQYF | TGTGCCAGCAGCCAATCGGACAGGGGAAACGAGCAGTACTTC
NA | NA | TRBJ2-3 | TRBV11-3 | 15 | CASSLGGRETDTQYF | TGTGCCAGCAGCTTAGGGGGTAGGGAAACAGATACGCAGTATTTT
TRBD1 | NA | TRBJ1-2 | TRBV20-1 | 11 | CSAWDRAGYTF | TGCAGTGCTTGGGACAGGGCCGGCTACACCTTC
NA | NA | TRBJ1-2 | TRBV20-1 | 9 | CSALKGYTF | TGCAGTGCACTAAAAGGCTACACCTTC
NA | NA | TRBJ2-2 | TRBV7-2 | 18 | CASSLVPPRATNTGELFF | TGTGCCAGCAGCTTAGTTCCTCCGAGGGCTACGAACACCGGGGAGCTGTTTTTT
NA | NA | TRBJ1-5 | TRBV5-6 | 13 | CASSLGNGQPQHF | TGTGCCAGCAGCTTGGGGAACGGTCAGCCCCAGCATTTT
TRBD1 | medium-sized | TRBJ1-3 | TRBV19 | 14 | CATGQGNSGNTIYF | TGTGCCACGGGACAGGGGAACTCTGGAAACACCATATATTTT
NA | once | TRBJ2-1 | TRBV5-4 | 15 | CASSLARQSYNEQFF | TGTGCCAGCAGCTTGGCGCGACAGTCCTACAATGAGCAGTTCTTC
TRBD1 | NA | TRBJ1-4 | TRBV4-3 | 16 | CASSQVRGATNEKLFF | TGCGCCAGCAGCCAAGTCAGGGGGGCAACTAATGAAAAACTGTTTTTT
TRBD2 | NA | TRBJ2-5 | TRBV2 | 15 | CASSDRTSGGPTQYF | TGTGCCAGCAGTGATAGAACTAGCGGGGGGCCGACCCAGTACTTC
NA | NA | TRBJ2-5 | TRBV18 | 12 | CASSDPQETQYF | TGTGCCAGCTCGGACCCGCAAGAGACCCAGTACTTC
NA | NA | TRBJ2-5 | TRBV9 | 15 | CASSLSFGYQETQYF | TGTGCCAGCAGCCTGTCCTTTGGGTACCAAGAGACCCAGTACTTC
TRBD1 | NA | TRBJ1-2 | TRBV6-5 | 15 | CASSYISGQGEGYTF | TGTGCCAGCAGTTACATCTCGGGACAGGGAGAAGGCTACACCTTC
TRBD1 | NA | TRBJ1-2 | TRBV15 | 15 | CATSRNTDRGYGYTF | TGTGCCACCAGCAGAAACACGGACAGGGGCTATGGCTACACCTTC
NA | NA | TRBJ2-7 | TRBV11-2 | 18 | CASSPLGSRTQNYYEQYF | TGTGCCAGCAGCCCTTTGGGGTCACGGACACAAAACTACTACGAGCAGTACTTC
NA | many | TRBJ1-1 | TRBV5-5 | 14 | CASRLQGMNTEAFF | TGTGCCAGCAGGCTCCAGGGAATGAACACTGAAGCTTTCTTT
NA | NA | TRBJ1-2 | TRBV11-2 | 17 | CASSAHGSGGMVYGYTF | TGTGCCAGCAGCGCACATGGGAGCGGAGGGATGGTCTATGGCTACACCTTC
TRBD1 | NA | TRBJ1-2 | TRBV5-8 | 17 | CASPASSVGQTIYGYTF | TGTGCCAGCCCAGCTTCTTCCGTGGGACAGACCATCTATGGCTACACCTTC
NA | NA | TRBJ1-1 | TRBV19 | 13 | CASMTGPNTEAFF | TGTGCCAGTATGACAGGACCTAACACTGAAGCTTTCTTT
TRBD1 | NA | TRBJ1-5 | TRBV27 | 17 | CASSLSRGTVVNQPQHF | TGTGCCAGCAGTTTATCACGGGGGACAGTAGTGAATCAGCCCCAGCATTTT
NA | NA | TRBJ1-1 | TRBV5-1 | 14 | CASSLAGDTRGAFF | TGCGCCAGCAGCTTGGCCGGAGACACCCGTGGTGCTTTCTTT
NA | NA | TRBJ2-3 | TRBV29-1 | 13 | CSVENGFTDTQYF | TGCAGCGTTGAAAATGGGTTTACAGATACGCAGTATTTT
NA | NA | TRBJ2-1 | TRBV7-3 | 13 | CASSRDFYNEQFF | TGTGCCAGCAGCCGAGACTTCTACAATGAGCAGTTCTTC
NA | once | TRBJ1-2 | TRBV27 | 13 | CASSYGAAYGYTF | TGTGCCAGCTCTTACGGGGCAGCCTATGGCTACACCTTC
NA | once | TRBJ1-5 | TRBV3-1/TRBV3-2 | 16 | CASSQMRRTSNQPQHF | TGTGCCAGCAGCCAAATGAGACGGACTAGCAATCAGCCCCAGCATTTT
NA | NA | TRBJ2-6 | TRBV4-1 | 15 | CASSQGRSGANVLTF | TGCGCCAGCAGCCAAGGTAGGAGTGGGGCCAACGTCCTGACTTTC
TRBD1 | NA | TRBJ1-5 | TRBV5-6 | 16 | CASSLAGQGAYQPQHF | TGTGCCAGCAGCTTGGCCGGACAGGGGGCATATCAGCCCCAGCATTTT
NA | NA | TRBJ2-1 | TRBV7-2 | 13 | CASSPYRDFEQFF | TGTGCCAGCAGCCCTTACCGGGACTTCGAGCAGTTCTTC
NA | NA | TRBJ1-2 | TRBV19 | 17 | CASTPTGKGSPNYGYTF | TGTGCCAGTACTCCCACTGGAAAGGGTTCACCTAACTATGGCTACACCTTC
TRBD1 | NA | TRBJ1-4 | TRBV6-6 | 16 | CASSYPGGATNEKLFF | TGTGCCAGCAGTTACCCAGGGGGCGCGACTAATGAAAAACTGTTTTTT
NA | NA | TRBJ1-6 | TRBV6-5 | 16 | CASSYSTSPYNSPLHF | TGTGCCAGCAGTTACTCGACGTCACCTTATAATTCACCCCTCCACTTT
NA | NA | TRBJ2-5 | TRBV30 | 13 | CAWSVFGQETQYF | TGTGCCTGGAGTGTATTCGGTCAAGAGACCCAGTACTTC
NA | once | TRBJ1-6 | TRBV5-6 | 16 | CASSWGRGRLGSPLHF | TGTGCCAGCAGCTGGGGTAGGGGCAGGTTGGGTTCACCCCTCCACTTT
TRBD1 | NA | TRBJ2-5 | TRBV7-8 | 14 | CASSSPGQVETQYF | TGTGCCAGCAGCTCCCCGGGACAGGTAGAGACCCAGTACTTC
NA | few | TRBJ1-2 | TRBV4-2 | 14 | CASSQERISYGYTF | TGTGCCAGCAGCCAAGAACGGATCTCCTATGGCTACACCTTC
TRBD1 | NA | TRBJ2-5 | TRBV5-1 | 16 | CASSSTGTGVGETQYF | TGCGCCAGCAGCAGTACCGGGACAGGGGTAGGAGAGACCCAGTACTTC